The following is a T cell receptor beta chain sequence with its context. Its specificity is unknown. CDR1 and CDR2 (germline): SGHNT, YYREEE (reference sequence). V lost 4 bases and J 1 base, leaving 8 bases between the germline ends. The CDR3 consists of 13 residues. This sample was taken from a study of shared clonotypes between healthy human individuals. General observations from the study: Generally, naive subsets (rather than memory subsets) showed larger estimated richness. The sampled material consisted only of blood, and tissue repertoires are likely to differ.

Here immunoSEQ multiplex PCR was the method, and the copy in TCRdb shows in-frame clones only, minus some. The sample lists 2 million to 3 million clones; 90% to 95% were seen once. The sample taken for sequencing was naive CD4+ T cells from PBMCs. Specified subset: CD45RA+ positively selected. The source is a man between 18 and 35 years old in good health. Some clones in this sample may be carry-over from other donors' samples. This rearrangement joins TRBV5-4 to TRBJ1-1; D not certain. CDR3 DNA sequence: TGTGCCAGCAGCCGCGTCCCGAACACTGAAGCTTTCTTT. It specifies CASSRVPNTEAFF.